This TCR beta chain was sequenced during a study of graft-versus-host responses after intestinal transplantation. In its sample, this clone was seen a few times. TCRdb's copy holds only in-frame clones and misses some; the assay was immunoSEQ multiplex PCR. Of 11,000 to 15,000 clones listed, 25% to 40% were seen once; the top ten hold 5.7%. Study findings and constraints: Detection of GvH clones occurred in recipient marrow, and some had their first appearance in ileum or blood.

Trimming pared 0 bases from V and 7 bases from J, leaving 16 bases between. CDR1 and CDR2 from the germline V gene are SGDLS and YYNGEE. The CDR3 loop spans 16 amino acids. The origin of this receptor is a human patient who received an intestinal transplant. The chain recombines TRBV9 with TRBJ2-2; the D gene is possibly TRBD1 (6 bases). The source was alloreactive CD4+ T cells from a mixed lymphocyte reaction culture, collected before intestinal transplant. Subset specified: CFSE-low proliferating T cells sorted from approximately 6-day pre-transplant mixed lymphocyte reaction (GvH or HvG direction). CDR3 coding DNA: TGTGCCAGCAGCGTAGGCCTAGCAAGGGGGAACGGGGAGCTGTTTTTT. Translated, it gives CASSVGLARGNGELFF.